Sequencing of this T cell receptor beta chain was carried out in a study of spatial heterogeneity in lung cancer. Remarks on this clonotype: No antigen is known for it. Sequence at one end of the junction differs from germline and may be a read error.

The time point: sample taken at primary tumor resection. The study sequenced unsorted whole RNA from tumor, nontumor lung or frozen PBMC. TCRdb used MiXCR to reprocess the 5' RACE reads, holding one entry per CDR3 protein. The profile covers about 86,000 distinct CDR3 sequences, with over 10% appearing a single time and around 4.6% taken by the ten largest. Germline CDR1 SGHTA, CDR2 FQGNSA. CDR3 length: 14 amino acids. Findings and caveats of the study: Blood carried ubiquitous expanded tumor TCRs more at resection than follow-up.

This receptor was identified in a male donor with early-stage non-small cell lung cancer. The sample here was PBMCs, taken at surgery. The gene calls are TRBV7-2 and TRBJ2-5, with 9 bases that match TRBD1. The CDR3: CANSTGQGFVTQYF. CDR3 sequence (DNA): TGTGCCAACAGCACGGGACAGGGATTCGTGACCCAGTACTTC.